The text below deals with one T cell receptor (beta chain). The antigen is undetermined. A junction boundary mismatches the germline segment, possibly from a read error. The data were taken from a study of T cell responses to AZD1222 COVID-19 vaccine. Study-level results: White British people made up most donors, females outnumbered males, and clonal diversity was possibly underestimated.

Germline loops: CDR1 LGHDT, CDR2 YNNKEL (reference sequence). The CDR3 spans 17 residues. Clones were read by immunoSEQ multiplex PCR, and TCRdb kept only the in-frame ones, dropping some. The sample includes about 120,000 clones, around 91% of them seen just once. This chain connects TRBV3-1 (or the pseudogene TRBV3-2) to TRBJ2-3; D possibly uses TRBD1 or TRBD2 (7 bases each). The source is an adult in good health. Here the sequenced sample was peripheral blood, taken on day 0 of AZD1222 vaccination. Here the CDR3 DNA reads TGTGCCAGCAGCCACGCATTTAGGGGGGGACAGACAGATACGCAATATTTT. It codes for CASSHAFRGGQTDTQYF.